This entry lists 23 T cell receptor beta chains sequenced from one sample in a study of T cell repertoires in cytomegalovirus infection (dated 2019 in TCRdb). The data were produced on an Illumina HiSeq 1500. TCRdb reprocessed the public reads (quality trimming at Q25 with fastp, clone calling with MiXCR) and kept in-frame beta chains. Every CDR3 protein is listed once, alongside the most common genes and DNA of its rows. Counted in this sample were over 250,000 distinct CDR3 sequences; less than 25% of them appeared once. About 21% of the sample goes to the ten largest clones. According to the study, the label for this sample's treatment or condition signals: in vitro stimulation with specific CMV peptide epitopes to enrich CMV-specific T cells. These TCRs' antigens remain unknown. The starting material was cultured PBMCs, obtained from culture after CMV antigen stimulation. The receptors derive from a human donor in good health (CMV status not recorded). Some clones in this sample may be carry-over from other donors' samples.

The rearrangement links TRBV7-9 to TRBJ2-1; TRBD1 or TRBD2 may be the D gene (6 bases each). V was clipped by 2 bases and J by 6 bases, with 14 bases between them. Germline values: CDR1 SEHNR, CDR2 FQNEAQ (reference sequence). The CDR3 is 15 amino acids. The CDR3 spells CASSLSRGQGNEQFF. The CDR3, as DNA: TGTGCCAGCAGCTTATCTCGGGGGCAAGGCAATGAGCAGTTCTTC.

The genes are TRBV7-2 and TRBJ1-4, with D unresolved. This CDR3 has 15 amino acids. The V end lost 7 bases, the J end lost 0 bases, and 12 bases lay between the germline ends. Germline V gene data show CDR1 as SGHTA and CDR2 as FQGNSA. The CDR3 DNA reads TGTGCCAGCACCGTAAACCGAGCAACTAATGAAAAACTGTTTTTT. Translating it yields CASTVNRATNEKLFF.

The rearrangement uses TRBV5-6 and TRBJ2-1, with 8 nucleotides matching TRBD1. Trimming took 2 bases from V and 5 from J; bases not matched to a gene: 0. CDR1 SGHDT and CDR2 YYEEEE come from the germline V gene. This CDR3 contains 13 residues. The CDR3: CASSFRGHNEQFF. CDR3 nucleotides: TGTGCCAGCAGCTTCAGGGGGCACAATGAGCAGTTCTTC.

This clonotype was observed many times. The chain employs TRBV6-1 and TRBJ2-5; TRBD1 matches at 7 bases. CDR3 size: 14 residues. Germline CDR1 MNHNS, CDR2 SASEGT. The J segment lost 0 bases and the V segment lost 4 bases, leaving 2 bases of the junction unmatched. The CDR3 nucleotides are TGTGCCAGCAGTGCGGGACAGCACCAAGAGACCCAGTACTTC. It translates to CASSAGQHQETQYF.

This clonotype came up many times. The chain employs TRBV18 and TRBJ1-3; 7 nucleotides align to TRBD1. The CDR3 is 17 amino acids. V gave up 1 base and J gave up 0 bases; unmatched junction bases: 6. Germline-derived CDR1 and CDR2 are KGHSH and LQKENI. The CDR3 DNA sequence: TGTGCCAGCTCACCACTGAGGCCAGGGGGCTCTGGAAACACCATATATTTT. Translated, it gives CASSPLRPGGSGNTIYF.

This clonotype has only a few counts. The gene calls are TRBV27 and TRBJ2-7, with D perhaps matching TRBD1 or TRBD2 (5 bases each). Germline CDR1 reads MNHEY; CDR2 reads SMNVEV (reference sequence). The V end lost 3 bases, the J end lost 6 bases, and 12 bases lay between the germline ends. The CDR3 loop spans 13 amino acids. CDR3 residues: CASSFTGLSEQYV. CDR3 DNA: TGTGCCAGCAGTTTCACAGGACTTTCCGAGCAGTACGTC.

In its sample, this clonotype was seen many times. The chain recombines TRBV28 with TRBJ1-5; no definite D call. The CDR3 spans 15 residues. Trimming took 4 bases from V and 1 from J, leaving 11 bases between them. Germline lookup yields CDR1 MDHEN and CDR2 SYDVKM. The DNA of the CDR3 is TGTGCCAGCAGTTCTAGAGGACCAAGCAATCAGCCCCAGCATTTT. This gives the protein CASSSRGPSNQPQHF.

This clonotype was picked up a small number of times. The rearrangement uses TRBV7-9 and TRBJ2-5, with 8 bases aligning to TRBD1. The CDR3 has 14 residues. Germline V gene data show CDR1 as SEHNR and CDR2 as FQNEAQ (reference sequence). The V segment lost 5 bases and the J segment 2 bases; nucleotides outside the gene matches: 4. The CDR3: CASSERQGQETQYF. CDR3 sequence (DNA): TGTGCCAGCAGCGAACGACAGGGGCAAGAGACCCAGTACTTC.

This clonotype was observed many times. The chain employs TRBV5-1 and TRBJ2-2; TRBD2 aligns across 8 bases. The germline V gene encodes CDR1 SGHRS and CDR2 YFSETQ. J gave up 5 bases and V 3 bases, and 15 bases lay outside the gene matches. The length of the CDR3 is 18 residues. The CDR3, as DNA: TGCGCCAGCAGCTGGGATTCCGTTAGCGGGGTGAGGACCGGGGAGCTGTTTTTT. Its protein is CASSWDSVSGVRTGELFF.

The genes are TRBV19 and TRBJ2-1, with 9 bases that match TRBD2. The CDR3 is made up of 15 amino acids. The V segment lost 1 base and the J segment 10 bases; nucleotides outside the gene matches: 8. CDR1 is LNHDA, CDR2 SQIVND, per germline (reference sequence). This CDR3 reads CASSIVAGVLGEQFF. Written as DNA, the CDR3 is TGTGCCAGTAGTATAGTAGCGGGAGTTCTGGGGGAGCAGTTCTTC.

This clonotype was counted a few times. The chain joins TRBV7-2 to TRBJ2-7; TRBD2 aligns across 7 bases. With V trimmed by 0 bases and J by 3 bases, 8 bases remained unmatched. CDR1 and CDR2 (germline): SGHTA, FQGNSA. CDR3 size: 16 residues. DNA of the CDR3: TGTGCCAGCAGCTTAGCCTCGGGGGGTGTTCGCTACGAGCAGTACTTC. Translation: CASSLASGGVRYEQYF.

The chain employs TRBV29-1 and TRBJ2-1; 12 positions agree with TRBD2. With 4 bases clipped from V and 9 bases from J, the junction kept 10 bases outside the gene matches. The germline V gene has CDR1 SQVTM and CDR2 ANQGSEA. The length of the CDR3 is 15 residues. DNA for the CDR3: TGCAGCGTTGGACTGACTAGCGGGAGAATCCCTGAGCAGTTCTTC. Protein sequence: CSVGLTSGRIPEQFF.

The chain recombines TRBV6-8 with TRBJ1-4, with D uncertain. Germline assignment: CDR1 MNHGY and CDR2 SAAAGT. V was pared by 8 bases and J by 4 bases, with 11 bases between. The CDR3 covers 13 residues. CDR3 sequence (DNA): TGTGCCAGCCTTTCACGTAGTAATGAAAAACTGTTTTTT. Translated, it gives CASLSRSNEKLFF.

This clonotype was counted at least ten times. The chain uses TRBV7-3 and TRBJ2-3; D ambiguous. V lost 5 bases and J 4 bases, leaving 13 bases between the germline ends. Germline V CDR1 and CDR2: SGHTA, FQGTGA. CDR3 length: 14 amino acids. DNA of the CDR3: TGTGCCAGCAGCGTTACTTGGTCATCAGATACGCAGTATTTT. This sequence encodes CASSVTWSSDTQYF. Full variable domain (missing parts from reference TRBV7-3 and TRBJ2-3): GAGVSQTPSNKVTEKGKYVELRCDPISGHTALYWYRQSLGQGPEFLIYFQGTGAADDSGLPNDRFFAVRPEGSVSTLKIQRTERGDSAVYLCASSVTWSSDTQYFGPGTRLTVL.

This clonotype has a handful of counts. The rearrangement joins TRBV12-3 or TRBV12-4 to TRBJ2-2; D remains unclear. The CDR3 has 12 residues. V lost 4 bases and J 5 bases, leaving 5 bases between the germline ends. The CDR3 nucleotides are TGTGCCAGCAGTTACAGAACCGGGGAGCTGTTTTTT. Encoded protein: CASSYRTGELFF.

The chain recombines TRBV6-4 with TRBJ2-4; 12 nucleotides match TRBD1. CDR3 length equals 19 residues. CDR1 and CDR2 (germline): MRHNA, SNTAGT. V gave up 0 bases and J gave up 1 base; unmatched junction bases: 7. The CDR3 spells CASSDSMGQGAEAKNIQYF. CDR3 nucleotide sequence: TGTGCCAGCAGTGACTCGATGGGACAGGGGGCCGAGGCCAAAAACATTCAGTACTTC.

Ten or more counts support this clonotype. This chain connects TRBV7-2 to TRBJ2-1, with 11 bases identical to TRBD2. Germline CDR1 reads SGHTA; CDR2 reads FQGNSA. Trimming at V came to 6 bases and at J to 6 bases, leaving 10 bases not matched to a gene. The CDR3 has 16 amino acids. The CDR3 spells CASRLAGVGFRNEQFF. The DNA of the CDR3 is TGTGCCAGCAGACTAGCGGGAGTTGGCTTTCGCAATGAGCAGTTCTTC.

This clonotype was counted once. The chain is built from TRBV19 and TRBJ2-3; 12 bases are shared with TRBD1. Germline trimming cut 5 bases from V and 4 bases from J; bases unmatched to any gene: 7. The CDR3 runs 16 residues. CDR1 and CDR2 (germline): LNHDA, SQIVND (reference sequence). The CDR3 reads CASSEEGQGAADTQYF. The CDR3 DNA follows: TGTGCCAGTAGTGAAGAGGGACAGGGGGCGGCAGATACGCAGTATTTT.

This clonotype showed up many times. The chain has TRBV6-1 and TRBJ2-7; 7 bases fit TRBD1. Germline loops: CDR1 MNHNS, CDR2 SASEGT. This CDR3 spans 16 amino acids. The trim removed 6 bases at V and 4 bases at J, leaving 15 bases unmatched. The CDR3 spells CASRRDRTGAGYEQYF. CDR3 nucleotide sequence: TGTGCCAGCAGACGAGACCGAACAGGGGCCGGATACGAGCAGTACTTC.

This clonotype has more than one count but fewer than ten. The CDR3 reads CAISDPGQVNEQFF. CDR3 bases: TGTGCCATCAGCGATCCGGGACAGGTTAATGAGCAGTTCTTC. The chain recombines TRBV10-3 with TRBJ2-1, with 8 bases matching TRBD1. Germline-derived CDR1 and CDR2 are ENHRY and SYGVKD. The junction had 8 bases not matched to a gene; V was cut back by 6 bases and J by 7 bases. CDR3 length: 14 residues.

In this sample, this clonotype turned up many times. The chain links TRBV6-1 to TRBJ2-1, with 8 bases aligning to TRBD1. Germline CDR1 and CDR2: MNHNS and SASEGT. With V trimmed by 4 bases and J by 15 bases, 11 bases remained unmatched. This CDR3 is 13 amino acids long. The CDR3, as DNA: TGTGCCAGCAGTGCCCCAAACAGGGGGTATAGGTTCTTC. This sequence encodes CASSAPNRGYRFF.

In this sample, this clonotype turned up a few times. In DNA, the CDR3 is TGCGCCAGCAGCCAGCAGGGACAGATAAATTCACCCCTCCACTTT. Encoded protein: CASSQQGQINSPLHF. The chain has TRBV4-3 and TRBJ1-6; 7 bases map to TRBD1. Germline CDR1 LGHNA, CDR2 YSLEER. There are 15 residues in the CDR3. V shed 3 bases and J 7 bases; nucleotides not matched to a gene: 6.

This chain uses TRBV7-2 with TRBJ1-1; unclear D gene. The CDR3 totals 13 residues. V dropped 5 bases and J dropped 11 bases, with 18 bases sitting between them. The V gene's germline CDR1 is SGHTA and CDR2 FQGNSA. The DNA for the CDR3 is TGTGCCAGCAGCCAAGACTTCGGGTGGGGTGCTTTCTTT. It is translated as CASSQDFGWGAFF.